The present entry profiles one TCR beta chain with its context. Germline CDR1 is PRHDT and CDR2 is FYEKMQ (reference sequence). This CDR3 contains 15 residues. These data come from a study of blood T cells in healthy people across ages. A J-beta primer mix and a sample-barcoded 5' primer were used in a second PCR of about 7 to 12 cycles. Via MiXCR, TCRdb re-called the 5' RACE reads, giving one row per CDR3 protein. This sample has 650,000 to 1,000,000 distinct CDR3 sequences; under 40% occur once, and the top ten carry approximately 13%. A minimum of 7 million PBMCs was isolated per sample. This clonotype was obtained from a man aged 18 to 30 in good health. The sample was blood. The chain links TRBV13 to TRBJ2-1; possible D gene TRBD2, 5 bases. The J call could be wrong; TRBJ2-7 is a better fit for the DNA end. The CDR3 here is CASSSPPSSYNEQYF. DNA of the CDR3: TGTGCCAGCAGCTCCCCCCCTAGCTCCTACAATGAGCAGTACTTC.